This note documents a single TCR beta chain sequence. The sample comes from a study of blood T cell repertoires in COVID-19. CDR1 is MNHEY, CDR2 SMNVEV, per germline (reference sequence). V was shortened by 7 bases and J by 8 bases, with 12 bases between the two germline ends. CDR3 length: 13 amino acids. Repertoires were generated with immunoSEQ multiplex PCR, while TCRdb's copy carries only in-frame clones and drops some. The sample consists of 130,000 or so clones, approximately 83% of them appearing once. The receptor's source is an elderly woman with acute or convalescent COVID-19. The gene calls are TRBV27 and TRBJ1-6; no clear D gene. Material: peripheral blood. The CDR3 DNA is TGTGCCAGCAAATTGGGCTGGGATTCACCCCTCCACTTT. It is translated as CASKLGWDSPLHF.